Detailed here is one T cell receptor beta chain. This sample is drawn from a study of T cell responses to AZD1222 COVID-19 vaccine. Here immunoSEQ multiplex PCR was the method, and the copy in TCRdb shows in-frame clones only, minus some. Found here are approximately 130,000 clones, about 88% of them singletons; the top ten hold approximately 8.8%. Germline CDR1 MNHNY, CDR2 SVGAGI (reference sequence). V was pared by 8 bases and J by 5 bases, with 8 bases of the junction left unmatched. This CDR3 has 14 residues. The chain has TRBV6-6 and TRBJ2-5; 10 bases align to TRBD1. This TCR derives from an adult who received the AZD1222 COVID-19 vaccine. The source was peripheral blood, collected 28 days after the second AZD1222 dose. CDR3 loop: CASGRDRGKETQYF. CDR3 nucleotide sequence: TGTGCCAGCGGGCGGGACAGGGGAAAGGAGACCCAGTACTTC.